This T cell receptor beta chain was sequenced for a study of human T cells and chemical hapten exposure. Study-level background: Skin on the upper inner arm, roughly 2 cm by roughly 2 cm in size, was sensitized with 2% DPC. Patients, chiefly female, had alopecia areata, totalis or universalis. General observations from the study: There was alopecia in the donors, so their immune response may differ from that of healthy people.

TCRdb passed the RACE reads through MiXCR, listing each CDR3 protein once. The sample lists roughly 60,000 distinct CDR3 sequences, around an eighth occurring once. This clonotype was seen at least ten times. Antigen unknown. Trimming took 3 bases from V and 4 from J, leaving 4 bases between them. The CDR3 totals 11 residues. Described time point: patch test 3, about 24 weeks after DPC sensitization. Noted treatment: therapeutic diphenylcyclopropenone sensitization with weekly scalp DPC. The sequence was collected from a man between 25 and 39 years old with alopecia areata. Some clones in this sample may be carry-over from other donors' samples. The rearrangement joins TRBV12-3 or TRBV12-4 to TRBJ2-7, with D unclear. This specimen consisted of whole blood, obtained in connection with sensitization to the hapten diphenylcyclopropenone (DPC). The CDR3 loop reads CASSFGYEQYF. The CDR3 DNA reads TGTGCCAGCAGTTTTGGGTACGAGCAGTACTTC.